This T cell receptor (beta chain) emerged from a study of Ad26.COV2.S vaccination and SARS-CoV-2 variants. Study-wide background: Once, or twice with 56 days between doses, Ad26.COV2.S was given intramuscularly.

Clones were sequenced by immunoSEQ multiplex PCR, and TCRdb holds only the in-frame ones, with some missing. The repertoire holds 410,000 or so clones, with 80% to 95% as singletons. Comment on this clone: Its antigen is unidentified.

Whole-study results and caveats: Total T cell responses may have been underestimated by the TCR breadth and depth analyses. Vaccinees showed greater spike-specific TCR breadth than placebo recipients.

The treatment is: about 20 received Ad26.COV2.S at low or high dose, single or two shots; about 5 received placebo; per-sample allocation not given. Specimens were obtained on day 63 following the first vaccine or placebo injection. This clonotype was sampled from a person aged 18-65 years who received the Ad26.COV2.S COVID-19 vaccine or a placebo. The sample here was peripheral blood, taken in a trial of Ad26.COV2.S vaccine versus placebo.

CDR3 DNA sequence: TGTGCCAGCAGTTACCGGGGGGAGAGGGTAGCCAAAAACATTCAGTACTTC. Translating gives CASSYRGERVAKNIQYF. The genes are TRBV6-2 or TRBV6-3 and TRBJ2-4; the match to TRBD2 covers 7 bases. Germline-derived CDR1 and CDR2 are MNHEY and SVGEGT. The junction had 7 bases not matched to a gene; V was cut back by 2 bases and J by 0 bases. The CDR3 extends over 17 amino acids.